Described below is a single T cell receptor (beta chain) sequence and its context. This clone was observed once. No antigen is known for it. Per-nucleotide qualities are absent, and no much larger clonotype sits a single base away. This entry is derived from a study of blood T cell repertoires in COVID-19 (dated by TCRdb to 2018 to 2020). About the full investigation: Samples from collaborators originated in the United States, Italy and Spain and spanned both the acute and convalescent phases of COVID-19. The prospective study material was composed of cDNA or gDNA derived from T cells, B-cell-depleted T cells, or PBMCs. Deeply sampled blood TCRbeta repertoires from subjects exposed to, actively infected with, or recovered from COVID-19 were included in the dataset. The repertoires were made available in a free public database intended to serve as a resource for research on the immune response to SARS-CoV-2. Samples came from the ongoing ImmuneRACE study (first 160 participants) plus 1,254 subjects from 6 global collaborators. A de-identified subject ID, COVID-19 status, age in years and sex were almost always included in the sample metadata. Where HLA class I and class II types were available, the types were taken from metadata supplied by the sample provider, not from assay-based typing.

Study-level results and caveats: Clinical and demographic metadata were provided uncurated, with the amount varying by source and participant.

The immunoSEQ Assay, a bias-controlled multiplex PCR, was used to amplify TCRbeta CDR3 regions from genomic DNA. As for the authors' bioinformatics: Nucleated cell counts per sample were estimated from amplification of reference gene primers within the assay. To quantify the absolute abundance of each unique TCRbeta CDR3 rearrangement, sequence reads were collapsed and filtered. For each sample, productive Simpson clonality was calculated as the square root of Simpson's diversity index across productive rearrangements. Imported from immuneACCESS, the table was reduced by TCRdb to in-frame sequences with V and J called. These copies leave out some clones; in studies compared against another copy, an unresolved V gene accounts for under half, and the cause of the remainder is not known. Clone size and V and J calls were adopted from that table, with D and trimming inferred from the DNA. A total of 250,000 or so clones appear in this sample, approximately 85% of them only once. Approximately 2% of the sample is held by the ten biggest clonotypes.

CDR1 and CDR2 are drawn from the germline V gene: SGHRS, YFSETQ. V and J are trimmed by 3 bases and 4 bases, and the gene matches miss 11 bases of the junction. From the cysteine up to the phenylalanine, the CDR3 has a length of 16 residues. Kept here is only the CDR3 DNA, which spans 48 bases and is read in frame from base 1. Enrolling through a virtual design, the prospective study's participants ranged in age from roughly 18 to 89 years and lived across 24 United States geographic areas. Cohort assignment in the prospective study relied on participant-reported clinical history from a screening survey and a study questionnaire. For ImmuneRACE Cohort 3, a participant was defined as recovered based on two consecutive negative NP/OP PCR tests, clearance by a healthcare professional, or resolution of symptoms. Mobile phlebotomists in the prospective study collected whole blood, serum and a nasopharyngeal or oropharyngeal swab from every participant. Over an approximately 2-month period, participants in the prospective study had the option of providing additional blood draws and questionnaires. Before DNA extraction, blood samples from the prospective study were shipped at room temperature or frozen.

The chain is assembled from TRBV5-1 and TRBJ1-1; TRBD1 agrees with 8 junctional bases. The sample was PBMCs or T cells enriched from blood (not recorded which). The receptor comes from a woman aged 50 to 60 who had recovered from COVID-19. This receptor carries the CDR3 CASSSGQGRRSTEAFF. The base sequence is TGCGCCAGCAGCTCCGGACAGGGAAGGCGGAGCACTGAAGCTTTCTTT.